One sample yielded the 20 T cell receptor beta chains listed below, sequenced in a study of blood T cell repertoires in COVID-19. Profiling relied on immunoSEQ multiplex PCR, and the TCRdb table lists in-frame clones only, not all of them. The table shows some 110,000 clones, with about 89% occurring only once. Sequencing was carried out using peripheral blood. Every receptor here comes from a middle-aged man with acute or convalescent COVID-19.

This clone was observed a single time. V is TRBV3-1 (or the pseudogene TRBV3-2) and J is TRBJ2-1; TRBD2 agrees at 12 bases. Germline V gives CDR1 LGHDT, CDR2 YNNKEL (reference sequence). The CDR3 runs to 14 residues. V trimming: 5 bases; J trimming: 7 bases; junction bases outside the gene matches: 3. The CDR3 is CASSVTSGSNEQFF. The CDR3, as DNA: TGTGCCAGCAGCGTGACTAGCGGGAGTAATGAGCAGTTCTTC.

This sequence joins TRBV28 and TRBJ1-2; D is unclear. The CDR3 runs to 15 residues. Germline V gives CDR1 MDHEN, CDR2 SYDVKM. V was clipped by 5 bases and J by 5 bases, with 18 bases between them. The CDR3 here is CASSPRTIIPYGYTF. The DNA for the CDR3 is TGTGCCAGCAGTCCGCGCACCATCATACCGTATGGCTACACCTTC.

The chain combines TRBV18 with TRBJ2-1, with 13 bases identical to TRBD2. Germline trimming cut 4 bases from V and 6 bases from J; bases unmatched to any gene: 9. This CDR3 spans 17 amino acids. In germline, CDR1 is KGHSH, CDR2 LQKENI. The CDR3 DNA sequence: TGTGCCAGCTCACTCCGGACTAGCGGGAGCGGTGGCAATGAGCAGTTCTTC. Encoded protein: CASSLRTSGSGGNEQFF.

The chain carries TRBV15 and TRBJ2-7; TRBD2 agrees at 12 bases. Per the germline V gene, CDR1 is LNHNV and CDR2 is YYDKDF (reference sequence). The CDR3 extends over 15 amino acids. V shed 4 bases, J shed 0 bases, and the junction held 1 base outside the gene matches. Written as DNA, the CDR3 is TGTGCCACCAGCAAGACTAGCGGGAGCTCCTACGAGCAGTACTTC. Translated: CATSKTSGSSYEQYF.

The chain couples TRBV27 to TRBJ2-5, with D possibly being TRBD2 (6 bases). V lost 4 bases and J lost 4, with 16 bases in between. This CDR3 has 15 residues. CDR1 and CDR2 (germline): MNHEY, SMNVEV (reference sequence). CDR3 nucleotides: TGTGCCAGCAGTTCCGCGTCGCGGGACTTAGAGACCCAGTACTTC. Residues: CASSSASRDLETQYF.

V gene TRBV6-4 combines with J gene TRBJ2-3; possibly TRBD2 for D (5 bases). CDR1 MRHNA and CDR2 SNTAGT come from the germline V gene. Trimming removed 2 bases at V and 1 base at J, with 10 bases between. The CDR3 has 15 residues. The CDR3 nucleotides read TGTGCCAGCAGTGACGAGGGATTTGGCACAGATACGCAGTATTTT. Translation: CASSDEGFGTDTQYF.

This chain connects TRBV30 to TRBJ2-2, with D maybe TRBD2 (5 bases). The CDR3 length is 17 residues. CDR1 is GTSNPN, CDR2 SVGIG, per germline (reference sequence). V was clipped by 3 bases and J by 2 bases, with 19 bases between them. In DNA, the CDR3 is TGTGCCTGGAGCCCGTCTTTCCGGGAAAGAAACACCGGGGAGCTGTTTTTT. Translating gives CAWSPSFRERNTGELFF.

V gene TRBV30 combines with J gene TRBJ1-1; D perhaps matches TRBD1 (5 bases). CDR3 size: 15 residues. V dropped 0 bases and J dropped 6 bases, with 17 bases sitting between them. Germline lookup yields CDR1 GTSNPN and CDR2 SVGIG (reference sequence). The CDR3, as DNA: TGTGCCTGGAGTGTACATCTGGTCAGGGTGCCTGAAGCTTTCTTT. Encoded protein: CAWSVHLVRVPEAFF.

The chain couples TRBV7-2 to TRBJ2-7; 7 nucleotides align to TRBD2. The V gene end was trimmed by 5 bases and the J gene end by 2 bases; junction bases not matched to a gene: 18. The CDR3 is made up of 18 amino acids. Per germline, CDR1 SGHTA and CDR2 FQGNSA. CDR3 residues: CASSPVISSGSRPYEQYF. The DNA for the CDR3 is TGTGCCAGCAGCCCCGTGATCTCTAGCGGAAGTCGTCCCTACGAGCAGTACTTC.

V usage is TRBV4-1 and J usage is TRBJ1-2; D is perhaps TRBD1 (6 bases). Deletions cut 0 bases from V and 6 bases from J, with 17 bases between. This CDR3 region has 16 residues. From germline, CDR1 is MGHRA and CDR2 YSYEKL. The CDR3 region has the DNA TGCGCCAGCAGCCAAGAATCCATTCCGGGGGGGCATGGCTACACCTTC. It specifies CASSQESIPGGHGYTF.

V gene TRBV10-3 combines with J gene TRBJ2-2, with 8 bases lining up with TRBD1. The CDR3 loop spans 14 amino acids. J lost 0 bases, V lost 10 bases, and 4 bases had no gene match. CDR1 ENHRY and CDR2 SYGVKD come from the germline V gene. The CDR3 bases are TGTGCCACCAAGGACAGGGCGAACACCGGGGAGCTGTTTTTT. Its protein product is CATKDRANTGELFF.

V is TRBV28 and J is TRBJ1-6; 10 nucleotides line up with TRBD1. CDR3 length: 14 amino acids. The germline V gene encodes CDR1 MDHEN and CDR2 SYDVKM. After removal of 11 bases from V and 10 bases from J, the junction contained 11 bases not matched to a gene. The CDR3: CAGLRTGGGSPLHF. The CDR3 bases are TGTGCCGGCCTTCGGACAGGGGGTGGATCACCCCTCCACTTT. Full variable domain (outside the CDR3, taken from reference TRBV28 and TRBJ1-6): DVKVTQSSRYLVKRTGEKVFLECVQDMDHENMFWYRQDPGLGLRLIYFSYDVKMKEKGDIPEGYSVSREKKERFSLILESASTNQTSMYLCAGLRTGGGSPLHFGNGTRLTVT.

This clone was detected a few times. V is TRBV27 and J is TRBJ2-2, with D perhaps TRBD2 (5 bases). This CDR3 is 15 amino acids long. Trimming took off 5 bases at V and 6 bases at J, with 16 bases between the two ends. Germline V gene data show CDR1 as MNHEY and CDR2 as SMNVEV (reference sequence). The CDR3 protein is CASSTREVRAGELFF. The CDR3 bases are TGTGCCAGCAGTACCCGTGAAGTGAGGGCCGGGGAGCTGTTTTTT.

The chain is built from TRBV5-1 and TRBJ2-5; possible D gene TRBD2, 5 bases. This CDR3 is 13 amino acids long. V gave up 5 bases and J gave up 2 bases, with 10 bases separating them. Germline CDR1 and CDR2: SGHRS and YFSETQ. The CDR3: CASSTSGQETQYF. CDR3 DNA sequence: TGCGCCAGCAGTACGAGCGGTCAAGAGACCCAGTACTTC.

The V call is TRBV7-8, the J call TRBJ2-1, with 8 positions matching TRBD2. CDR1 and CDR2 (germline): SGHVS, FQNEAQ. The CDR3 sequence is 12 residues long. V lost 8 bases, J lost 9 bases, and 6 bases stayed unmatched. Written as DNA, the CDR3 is TGTGCCAGCCGCGGGGGGTGGGGTGAGCAGTTCTTC. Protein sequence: CASRGGWGEQFF.

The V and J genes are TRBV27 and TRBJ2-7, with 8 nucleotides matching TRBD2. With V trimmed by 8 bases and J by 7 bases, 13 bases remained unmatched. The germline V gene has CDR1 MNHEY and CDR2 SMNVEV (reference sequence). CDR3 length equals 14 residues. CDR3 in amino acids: CASGNGRALGEQYF. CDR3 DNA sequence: TGTGCCAGCGGGAACGGGAGGGCCTTGGGGGAGCAGTACTTC.

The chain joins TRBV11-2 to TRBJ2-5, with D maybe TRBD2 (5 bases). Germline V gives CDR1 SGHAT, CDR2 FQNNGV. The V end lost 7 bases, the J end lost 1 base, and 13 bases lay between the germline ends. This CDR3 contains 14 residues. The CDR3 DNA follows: TGTGCCAGCACCCCCGGCGGGTTCCAAGAGACCCAGTACTTC. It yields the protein CASTPGGFQETQYF.

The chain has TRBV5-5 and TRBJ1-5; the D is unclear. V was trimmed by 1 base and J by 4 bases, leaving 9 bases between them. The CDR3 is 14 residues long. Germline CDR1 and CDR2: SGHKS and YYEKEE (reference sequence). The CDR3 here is CASSLLGGNQPQHF. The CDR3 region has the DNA TGTGCCAGCAGCTTGCTAGGAGGTAATCAGCCCCAGCATTTT. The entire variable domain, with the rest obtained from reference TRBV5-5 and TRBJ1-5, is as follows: DAGVTQSPTHLIKTRGQQVTLRCSPISGHKSVSWYQQVLGQGPQFIFQYYEKEERGRGNFPDRFSARQFPNYSSELNVNALLLGDSALYLCASSLLGGNQPQHFGDGTRLSIL.

The CDR3 nucleotides read TGTGCCAGCCCAACAGGGACTAGCGGGAACGACGGGGAGCTGTTTTTT. Encoded protein: CASPTGTSGNDGELFF. The chain recombines TRBV18 with TRBJ2-2, with 13 positions matching TRBD2. Germline loops: CDR1 KGHSH, CDR2 LQKENI. V gave up 8 bases and J gave up 7 bases; unmatched junction bases: 10. The CDR3 length is 16 residues.

The CDR3 loop reads CASSLAPYNEQFF. Here the CDR3 DNA reads TGTGCCAGCAGCCTAGCGCCATACAATGAGCAGTTCTTC. The rearrangement links TRBV2 to TRBJ2-1, with TRBD2 as a possible D gene (6 bases). V was cut by 6 bases and J by 4 bases, with 10 bases left in between. Germline CDR1 SNHLY, CDR2 FYNNEI. The CDR3 loop spans 13 amino acids.